Presented here are 29 T cell receptor beta chains from one specimen sequenced in a study of tumor-infiltrating lymphocytes in oesophageal squamous cell carcinoma. Via MiXCR, TCRdb re-called the PCR reads, giving one row per CDR3 protein. The data hold 19,000 or so distinct CDR3 sequences, with 47% observed a single time. The source material was normal esophageal tissue next to the tumor. Every receptor here comes from a female donor with esophageal squamous cell carcinoma.

As concerns this clonotype: A much more abundant neighbour one base away suggests this may be a read error. The chain is built from TRBV24-1 and TRBJ1-2; possibly TRBD1 for D (6 bases). The CDR3 has 13 residues. Trimming removed 3 bases from V and 5 bases from J, with 9 bases in between. Germline CDR1 reads KGHDR; CDR2 reads SFDVKD. CDR3 loop: CATSDGGLYGYTF. The DNA for the CDR3 is TGTGCCACCAGTGATGGGGGGCTATATGGCTACACCTTC.

There are many counts of this clonotype. V usage is TRBV6-1 and J usage is TRBJ2-3, with 10 bases matching TRBD2. Trimming took 4 bases from V and 2 from J; bases not matched to a gene: 6. Germline loops: CDR1 MNHNS, CDR2 SASEGT. The CDR3 extends over 16 amino acids. Here the CDR3 reads CASSARTSGNTDTQYF. CDR3 bases: TGTGCCAGCAGTGCAAGGACTAGCGGCAACACAGATACGCAGTATTTT.

The rearrangement links TRBV7-6 to TRBJ1-1, with D possibly TRBD1 on 5 matching bases. TRBJ2-7 explains the end of the DNA better; the J call may be wrong. The CDR3 contains 13 residues. Per germline, CDR1 SGHVS and CDR2 FNYEAQ. The CDR3 nucleotides are TGTGCCAGCAGCTTGCAGGGTTGGGACGAGCAGTACTTC. Translating gives CASSLQGWDEQYF.

The chain combines TRBV28 with TRBJ2-3; the D gene is possibly TRBD1 (6 bases). The end of the DNA aligns better with TRBJ2-7, so the J call may be wrong. This CDR3 has 13 amino acids. Germline V gene sequence: CDR1 MDHEN, CDR2 SYDVKM. CDR3 in DNA: TGTGCCAGCAGTTCACAGGGTTACAATGAGCAGTACTTC. Translated, it gives CASSSQGYNEQYF.

V gene TRBV5-4 combines with J gene TRBJ2-3; D uncertain. Trimming removed 0 bases from V and 0 bases from J, with 8 bases in between. The CDR3 totals 15 residues. Germline CDR1 SGHNT, CDR2 YYREEE (reference sequence). The CDR3 sequence: CASSLATISTDTQYF. The CDR3 coding sequence is TGTGCCAGCAGCTTGGCAACTATTAGCACAGATACGCAGTATTTT. The full variable domain, completed using reference TRBV5-4 and TRBJ2-3, is ETGVTQSPTHLIKTRGQQVTLRCSSQSGHNTVSWYQQALGQGPQFIFQYYREEENGRGNFPPRFSGLQFPNYSSELNVNALELDDSALYLCASSLATISTDTQYFGPGTRLTVL.

V and J are TRBV5-8 and TRBJ2-5; 10 nucleotides line up with TRBD1. The J call may be faulty, since TRBJ2-1 better matches the DNA end. Germline V gene data show CDR1 as SGHTS and CDR2 as YDEGEE. The CDR3 sequence is 16 residues long. CDR3 DNA sequence: TGTGCCAGCAGCTTGAGACAGGGGGCGCGGGGCAATGAGCAGTTCTTC. Translating gives CASSLRQGARGNEQFF.

This chain links TRBV6-1 with TRBJ1-2; no definite D call. V was cut by 6 bases and J by 2 bases, with 16 bases left in between. Germline V CDR1 and CDR2: MNHNS, SASEGT. The CDR3 runs to 15 residues. CDR3 in DNA: TGTGCCAGCAGGAGGCGGGGAGAAGCCAACTATGGCTACACCTTC. Translated: CASRRRGEANYGYTF.

Here the CDR3 DNA reads TGTGCCAGCAGCACCTTAGCGGGAGAGCGCAATGAGCAGTTCTTC. This gives the protein CASSTLAGERNEQFF. V gene TRBV7-8 combines with J gene TRBJ2-1; 9 nucleotides match TRBD2. Germline V gene data show CDR1 as SGHVS and CDR2 as FQNEAQ. Trimming cost V 5 bases and J 6 bases; bases outside gene matches: 8. CDR3 length equals 15 residues.

The chain is built from TRBV11-2 and TRBJ2-3, with D perhaps TRBD1 (6 bases). The CDR3 contains 16 residues. CDR1 is SGHAT and CDR2 is FQNNGV in the germline V gene. The ends were cut back, 2 bases at V and 2 bases at J, with 14 bases in the middle. The CDR3 sequence is CASSLPTGKDTDTQYF. Here the CDR3 DNA reads TGTGCCAGCAGCTTACCCACAGGGAAGGACACAGATACGCAGTATTTT.

The rearrangement links TRBV7-2 to TRBJ2-4, with 9 positions matching TRBD2. The V and J ends lost 3 bases and 13 bases, in that order; junction bases with no gene match: 10. CDR1 and CDR2 (germline): SGHTA, FQGNSA. This CDR3 has 14 amino acids. The CDR3 is CASSFLAGSREQYF. The CDR3 coding sequence is TGTGCCAGCAGCTTCCTAGCGGGATCGAGGGAGCAGTACTTC.

This clonotype was counted a single time. The V gene is TRBV12-3 or TRBV12-4, the J gene TRBJ1-6, with TRBD1 as a possible D gene (5 bases). The V gene lost 2 bases and the J gene lost 9 bases, with 5 bases spanning the gap. This CDR3 has 12 amino acids. As DNA, the CDR3 is TGTGCCAGCAGTTTACAGGGTTCACCCCTCCACTTT. It is translated as CASSLQGSPLHF.

The table lists this clonotype with a few counts. J is TRBJ1-5 and V is TRBV28; D possibly corresponds to TRBD1 (6 bases). The germline gives CDR1 MDHEN, CDR2 SYDVKM. CDR3 size: 13 residues. The V end was cut by 4 bases, the J end by 5 bases, with 9 bases between. The CDR3 nucleotides are TGTGCCAGCAGTTGGGACACATATCAGCCCCAGCATTTT. Amino acids: CASSWDTYQPQHF.

This clonotype occurred many times. The chain combines TRBV12-5 with TRBJ1-3, with no clear D. V lost 9 bases and J 0 bases, leaving 9 bases between the germline ends. CDR3 size: 13 residues. Germline lookup yields CDR1 LGHNT and CDR2 FRNRAP. The CDR3 loop is CASPQYSGNTIYF. The CDR3, as DNA: TGTGCTAGCCCTCAGTACTCTGGAAACACCATATATTTT.

The chain couples TRBV7-6 to TRBJ2-5; D unresolved. The DNA end is more similar to TRBJ2-7, so the J call may be wrong. Germline lookup yields CDR1 SGHVS and CDR2 FNYEAQ. This CDR3 spans 14 amino acids. Written as DNA, the CDR3 is TGTGCCAGCAGCTTAGGAGGAGTAGGTTCCGAGCAGTACTTC. Residues: CASSLGGVGSEQYF.

The chain joins TRBV11-3 to TRBJ2-3; TRBD2 agrees at 15 bases. J was trimmed by 5 bases and V by 5 bases; bases with no gene match: 8. Germline V lookup: CDR1 SGHNT, CDR2 YENEEA. The CDR3 is made up of 17 amino acids. The CDR3 sequence: CASSNLGTSGRRDTQYF. The CDR3 DNA follows: TGTGCCAGCAGCAACCTCGGGACTAGCGGGAGGCGAGATACGCAGTATTTT. The whole variable domain, remainder taken from reference TRBV11-3 and TRBJ2-3, is EAGVVQSPRYKIIEKKQPVAFWCNPISGHNTLYWYLQNLGQGPELLIRYENEEAVDDSQLPKDRFSAERLKGVDSTLKIQPAELGDSAVYLCASSNLGTSGRRDTQYFGPGTRLTVL.

This clonotype was recorded at least ten times. The chain has TRBV6-1 and TRBJ2-7; 14 nucleotides line up with TRBD2. The CDR3 spans 19 residues. Trimming at V came to 5 bases and at J to 6 bases, leaving 18 bases not matched to a gene. Per the germline V gene, CDR1 is MNHNS and CDR2 is SASEGT. CDR3 loop: CASSTGTSGGTALRGEQYF. For the CDR3, the DNA is TGTGCCAGCAGTACAGGGACTAGCGGGGGAACCGCACTAAGGGGCGAGCAGTACTTC.

The chain has TRBV10-3 and TRBJ2-1, with TRBD2 matching 14 bases. V shed 4 bases, J shed 9 bases, and the junction held 8 bases outside the gene matches. Germline values: CDR1 ENHRY, CDR2 SYGVKD. The CDR3 runs 16 residues. In DNA form, the CDR3 reads TGTGCCATCAGTGCGGGGACTAGCGGGGGCCTCGGTGAGCAGTTCTTC. The encoded protein is CAISAGTSGGLGEQFF.

This chain uses TRBV24-1 with TRBJ2-1, with D perhaps assigned TRBD1 or TRBD2 (5 bases each). The end of the DNA aligns better with TRBJ2-5, so the J call may be wrong. Germline loops: CDR1 KGHDR, CDR2 SFDVKD. The CDR3 is 14 amino acids. The CDR3 protein is CATSGPRNQETQYF. The CDR3 DNA follows: TGTGCCACTTCGGGACCGCGAAACCAAGAGACCCAGTACTTC.

The chain links TRBV28 to TRBJ2-5; D call uncertain. The germline V gene has CDR1 MDHEN and CDR2 SYDVKM. V was trimmed by 2 bases and J by 5 bases, leaving 9 bases between them. The CDR3 is 13 amino acids. CDR3 in amino acids: CASSLERVETQYF. In DNA form, the CDR3 reads TGTGCCAGCAGTTTAGAAAGGGTCGAGACCCAGTACTTC.

This clonotype has a count of ten or more. It may be a read error: a sequence one base away is much more abundant. The J gene is TRBJ2-3, the V gene TRBV7-6, with D maybe TRBD1 (6 bases). Germline V CDR1 and CDR2: SGHVS, FNYEAQ. The CDR3 has 14 amino acids. The V end lost 3 bases, the J end lost 14 bases, and 21 bases lay between the germline ends. The CDR3 loop reads CASSLDRTTGELYF. For the CDR3, the DNA is TGTGCCAGCAGCTTGGACAGAACGACCGGGGAGCTGTATTTT.

Ten or more counts support this clonotype. The J gene is TRBJ1-5, the V gene TRBV27, with D maybe TRBD1 (5 bases). Germline V gene data show CDR1 as MNHEY and CDR2 as SMNVEV (reference sequence). The CDR3 covers 15 residues. V dropped 6 bases and J dropped 5 bases, with 17 bases sitting between them. Here the CDR3 reads CASREGGERDQPQHF. The CDR3 coding sequence is TGTGCCAGCAGGGAGGGAGGGGAGAGAGATCAGCCCCAGCATTTT.

Only a few counts were recorded for this clonotype. The chain combines TRBV7-2 with TRBJ2-3; D is ambiguous. The J call may be faulty, since TRBJ2-7 better matches the DNA end. The germline CDR1 and CDR2 sequences are SGHTA and FQGNSA. The CDR3 is 14 amino acids. DNA for the CDR3: TGTGCCAGCAGCTTATCCCTCCGATCCTACGAGCAGTACTTC. This translates into CASSLSLRSYEQYF.

DNA for the CDR3: TGTGCCAGCAGTTTACAAAGGGGGAGAAGTTATACGCAGTATTTT. This encodes CASSLQRGRSYTQYF. The rearrangement links TRBV12-3 or TRBV12-4 to TRBJ2-3; D may be TRBD1 (6 bases). The V and J ends lost 2 bases and 7 bases respectively, with 16 bases between them. The CDR3 runs to 15 residues.

V usage is TRBV7-6 and J usage is TRBJ2-3, with 10 bases aligning to TRBD2. The J call may be mistaken, given a closer DNA end match to TRBJ2-7. Per the germline V gene, CDR1 is SGHVS and CDR2 is FNYEAQ. The CDR3 consists of 15 residues. CDR3 protein: CASSRAGGTVYEQYF. CDR3 in DNA: TGTGCCAGCAGCCGAGCGGGGGGGACCGTCTACGAGCAGTACTTC.

The V call is TRBV7-6, the J call TRBJ2-5; 8 bases are a match to TRBD1. The CDR3 has 15 residues. After removal of 4 bases from V and 1 base from J, the junction contained 5 bases not matched to a gene. Germline V CDR1 and CDR2: SGHVS, FNYEAQ. The CDR3 DNA follows: TGTGCCAGCAGCTACGGACAGGGACCCCAAGAGACCCAGTACTTC. Translated: CASSYGQGPQETQYF.

This clonotype is labeled medium-sized. This rearrangement joins TRBV7-9 to TRBJ2-1, with D perhaps matching TRBD1 (5 bases). Trimming took off 5 bases at V and 1 base at J, with 9 bases between the two ends. The CDR3 is 14 amino acids. Per the germline V gene, CDR1 is SEHNR and CDR2 is FQNEAQ (reference sequence). The CDR3 sequence: CASSIDSSYNEQFF. The CDR3 coding sequence is TGTGCCAGCAGCATAGACAGTTCCTACAATGAGCAGTTCTTC.

Remarks on this clonotype: The DNA is left out, because the CDR3 cannot be placed on it with certainty; the CDR3 is given as TCRdb lists it. This chain links TRBV7-2 with TRBJ2-5; the table's D call, TRBD1, was not checked against the DNA. The CDR3 region is 18 residues in length, termini included. CDR1 and CDR2 from the germline V gene are SGHTA and FQGNSA. The CDR3 region is CASSLGGGTGGLWLHLRF.

This clonotype qualifies as medium-sized. The chain combines TRBV7-3 with TRBJ2-3; TRBD1 is a possible D gene (5 bases). Trimming cost V 3 bases and J 6 bases, with 10 bases left between them. The CDR3 has 13 residues. CDR1 is SGHTA and CDR2 is FQGTGA in the germline V gene. DNA of the CDR3: TGTGCCAGCAGCTTTGGCCCAGGGGATACGCAGTATTTT. This translates into CASSFGPGDTQYF.

At least ten counts were recorded for this clonotype. The gene calls are TRBV2 and TRBJ1-2; possible D gene TRBD1, 6 bases. Looked up from germline, CDR1 is SNHLY and CDR2 is FYNNEI. Trimming pared 3 bases from V and 4 bases from J, leaving 21 bases between. This CDR3 contains 17 residues. CDR3 DNA sequence: TGTGCCAGCAGTGACCCACAGGGATCCCCCCTACGCTATGGCTACACCTTC. Amino acids: CASSDPQGSPLRYGYTF.